This T cell receptor (beta chain) was identified in a study of cytomegalovirus exposure and HLA in healthy donors. The study's findings and limits: TRBV6-2, TRBV6-3 and other indistinguishable V segments were excluded. An assumption of roughly uniform sequencing depth across donors underlay the presence/absence analyses. Fewer N-insertions than the approximately 700-donor mean were reportedly shown by an Asian-associated ancestry cluster in a later analysis.

CDR1 is SGHTA, CDR2 FQGTGA, per germline. V dropped 5 bases and J dropped 0 bases, with 14 bases sitting between them. The CDR3 is 16 residues long. PCR primers comprised 60 Vbeta and 13 Jbeta primers. Authors' methods: A later analysis counted approximately 88 million unique TCR beta chains, 9.5 million to 13 million shared. Profiled with immunoSEQ multiplex PCR; TCRdb holds only in-frame clones, not every one. V and J calls and clone size are copied from that table; D and trimming were computed from the DNA. The repertoire holds roughly 190,000 clones, around four fifths seen once, with 0.95% to 1.4% in the top ten. In the case of this clone: Its antigen is not identified.

The chain carries TRBV7-3 and TRBJ2-1, with TRBD1 as a possible D gene (6 bases). The origin of this receptor is a woman in her forties in good health and CMV-seronegative. The sample taken for sequencing was PBMCs. CDR3 coding DNA: TGTGCCAGCAGCCGAAGGTCAGGGGACTCCTACAATGAGCAGTTCTTC. Residues: CASSRRSGDSYNEQFF.